Shown below are 12 T cell receptor beta chains from a single sample sequenced in a study of blood T cell repertoires in COVID-19. This table comes from immunoSEQ multiplex PCR, and its TCRdb copy is limited to in-frame clones, with some not included. The table lists 150,000 to 200,000 clones, 70% to 90% of them singletons. Specimen: peripheral blood. These receptors all come from a man aged 55 to 70 with acute or convalescent COVID-19.

J is TRBJ2-2 and V is TRBV5-4; 7 bases fit TRBD2. There are 15 residues in the CDR3. V was pared by 0 bases and J by 8 bases, with 7 bases of the junction left unmatched. Germline V lookup: CDR1 SGHNT, CDR2 YYREEE (reference sequence). Here the CDR3 DNA reads TGTGCCAGCAGCTTGGCTGCAAATAGCGGGGGGGAGCTGTTTTTT. Its translation: CASSLAANSGGELFF.

This clone was counted between two and nine times. The V call is TRBV6-6, the J call TRBJ2-7, with 7 positions matching TRBD2. The germline V gene encodes CDR1 MNHNY and CDR2 SVGAGI (reference sequence). Trimming at V came to 4 bases and at J to 3 bases, leaving 3 bases not matched to a gene. The CDR3 covers 13 residues. CDR3: CASSSTSIYEQYF. CDR3 coding DNA: TGTGCCAGCAGTTCGACTAGCATCTACGAGCAGTACTTC.

This rearrangement joins TRBV19 to TRBJ2-7; TRBD2 agrees at 9 bases. The V gene's germline CDR1 is LNHDA and CDR2 SQIVND (reference sequence). The junction had 4 bases not matched to a gene; V was cut back by 5 bases and J by 2 bases. The CDR3 sequence is 14 residues long. This CDR3 reads CASSFSGGPYEQYF. CDR3 nucleotides: TGTGCCAGTAGTTTTAGCGGGGGCCCCTACGAGCAGTACTTC.

The chain has TRBV9 and TRBJ2-3; TRBD2 might be the D (5 bases). CDR3 length: 15 amino acids. The V gene's germline CDR1 is SGDLS and CDR2 YYNGEE. The V end lost 4 bases, the J end lost 2 bases, and 14 bases lay between the germline ends. Here the CDR3 DNA reads TGTGCCAGCAGCCCTAGCTGGGGAATCACAGATACGCAGTATTTT. Residues: CASSPSWGITDTQYF.

This clone appeared a single time. This chain links TRBV15 with TRBJ2-2, with TRBD2 matching over 7 bases. CDR1 is LNHNV, CDR2 YYDKDF, per germline (reference sequence). The V segment lost 3 bases and the J segment 7 bases; nucleotides outside the gene matches: 8. This CDR3 has 15 amino acids. CDR3 sequence: CATSRSGVQGGELFF. The CDR3 region has the DNA TGTGCCACCAGCAGGAGCGGGGTCCAGGGCGGGGAGCTGTTTTTT. The variable domain in full, with the rest retrieved from reference TRBV15 and TRBJ2-2, is DAMVIQNPRYQVTQFGKPVTLSCSQTLNHNVMYWYQQKSSQAPKLLFHYYDKDFNNEADTPDNFQSRRPNTSFCFLDIRSPGLGDTAMYLCATSRSGVQGGELFFGEGSRLTVL.

This chain links TRBV6-5 with TRBJ2-1; 9 nucleotides align to TRBD1. After removal of 2 bases from V and 1 base from J, the junction contained 0 bases not matched to a gene. The CDR3 is made up of 15 amino acids. CDR1 is MNHEY and CDR2 is SVGAGI in the germline V gene. As DNA, the CDR3 is TGTGCCAGCAGTTACGACAGGGGGTCCTACAATGAGCAGTTCTTC. It translates to CASSYDRGSYNEQFF.

The chain links TRBV7-3 to TRBJ2-1; tentative D call: TRBD1 (5 bases). Between the trimmed V and J ends, which lost 5 bases and 8 bases, there was a span of 13 bases. CDR1 is SGHTA, CDR2 FQGTGA, per germline. CDR3 length: 13 amino acids. Here the CDR3 reads CASSSGASDEQFF. For the CDR3, the DNA is TGTGCCAGCAGCAGTGGGGCGTCTGATGAGCAGTTCTTC.

The CDR3 loop is CASSRDRVIHEAFF. CDR3 sequence (DNA): TGCGCCAGCAGCCGGGACAGGGTGATTCATGAAGCTTTCTTT. The chain joins TRBV5-1 to TRBJ1-1; TRBD1 agrees at 9 bases. Trimming removed 4 bases from V and 7 bases from J; junction bases left unmatched: 8. Germline V CDR1 and CDR2: SGHRS, YFSETQ. The CDR3 extends over 14 amino acids.

The J gene is TRBJ2-2, the V gene TRBV24-1; D possibly corresponds to TRBD2 (5 bases). V was pared by 5 bases and J by 1 base, with 13 bases between. The V gene's germline CDR1 is KGHDR and CDR2 SFDVKD. This CDR3 spans 16 amino acids. CDR3 coding DNA: TGTGCCACCAGTGTCCCCGGGGTCGGGAACACCGGGGAGCTGTTTTTT. This translates into CATSVPGVGNTGELFF.

The gene calls are TRBV27 and TRBJ1-2; D gene ambiguous. The germline V gene has CDR1 MNHEY and CDR2 SMNVEV (reference sequence). Trimming left V 3 bases short and J 5 bases short, with 16 bases between. The CDR3 sequence is 15 residues long. The DNA of the CDR3 is TGTGCCAGCAGTTTTGGAGGGAGTAACCCTTATGGCTACACCTTC. Amino acid sequence: CASSFGGSNPYGYTF.

The rearrangement joins TRBV3-1 (or the pseudogene TRBV3-2) to TRBJ1-6, with TRBD1 identical over 7 bases. The CDR3 runs 14 residues. V dropped 6 bases and J dropped 7; count of bases not matched to a gene: 6. Germline values: CDR1 LGHDT, CDR2 YNNKEL (reference sequence). For the CDR3, the DNA is TGTGCCAGCAGAGACAGGGTAACGAATTCACCCCTCCACTTT. Amino acid sequence: CASRDRVTNSPLHF.

This clone was counted only a few times. This rearrangement joins TRBV2 to TRBJ1-3; no clear D. Germline V gene data show CDR1 as SNHLY and CDR2 as FYNNEI. CDR3 size: 14 residues. V was pared by 7 bases and J by 0 bases, with 10 bases between. CDR3 region: CASKGGNSGNTIYF. The CDR3, as DNA: TGTGCCAGCAAGGGAGGCAACTCTGGAAACACCATATATTTT.